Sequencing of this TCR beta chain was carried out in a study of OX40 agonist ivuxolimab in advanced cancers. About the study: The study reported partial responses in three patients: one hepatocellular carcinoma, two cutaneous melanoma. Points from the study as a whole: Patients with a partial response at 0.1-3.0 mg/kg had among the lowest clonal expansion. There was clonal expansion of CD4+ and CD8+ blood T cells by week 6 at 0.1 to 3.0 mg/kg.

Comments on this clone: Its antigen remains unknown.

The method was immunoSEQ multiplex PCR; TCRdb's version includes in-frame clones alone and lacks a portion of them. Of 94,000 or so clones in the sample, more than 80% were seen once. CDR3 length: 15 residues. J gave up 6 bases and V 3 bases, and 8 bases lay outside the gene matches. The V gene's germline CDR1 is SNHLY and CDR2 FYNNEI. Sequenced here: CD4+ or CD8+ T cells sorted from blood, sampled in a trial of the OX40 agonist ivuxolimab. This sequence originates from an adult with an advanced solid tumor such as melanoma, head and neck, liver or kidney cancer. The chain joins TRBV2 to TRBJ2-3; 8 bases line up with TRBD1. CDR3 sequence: CASSDARGRLDTQYF. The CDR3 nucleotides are TGTGCCAGCAGTGACGCCAGGGGGCGCTTGGATACGCAGTATTTT. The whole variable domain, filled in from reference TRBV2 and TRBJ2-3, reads EPEVTQTPSHQVTQMGQEVILRCVPISNHLYFYWYRQILGQKVEFLVSFYNNEISEKSEIFDDQFSVERPDGSNFTLKIRSTKLEDSAMYFCASSDARGRLDTQYFGPGTRLTVL.